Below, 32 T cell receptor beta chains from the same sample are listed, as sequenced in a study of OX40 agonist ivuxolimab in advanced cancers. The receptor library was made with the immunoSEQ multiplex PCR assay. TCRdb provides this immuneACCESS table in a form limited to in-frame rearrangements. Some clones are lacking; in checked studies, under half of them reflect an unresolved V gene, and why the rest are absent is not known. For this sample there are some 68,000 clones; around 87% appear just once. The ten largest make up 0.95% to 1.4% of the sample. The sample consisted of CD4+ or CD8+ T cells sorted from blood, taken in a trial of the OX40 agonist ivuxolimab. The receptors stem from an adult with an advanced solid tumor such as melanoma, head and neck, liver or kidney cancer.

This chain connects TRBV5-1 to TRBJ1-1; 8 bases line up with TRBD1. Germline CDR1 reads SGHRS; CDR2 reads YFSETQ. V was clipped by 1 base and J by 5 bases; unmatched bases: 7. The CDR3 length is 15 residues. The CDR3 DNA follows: TGCGCCAGCAGCTTGCGACAGGGGAGTGGGACTGAAGCTTTCTTT. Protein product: CASSLRQGSGTEAFF.

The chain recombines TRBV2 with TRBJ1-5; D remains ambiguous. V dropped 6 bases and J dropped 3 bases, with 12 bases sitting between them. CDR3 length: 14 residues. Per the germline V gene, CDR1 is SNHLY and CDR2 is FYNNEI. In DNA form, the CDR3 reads TGTGCCAGCAGCACCGGGAGACACAATCAGCCCCAGCATTTT. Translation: CASSTGRHNQPQHF. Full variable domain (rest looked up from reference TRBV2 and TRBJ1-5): EPEVTQTPSHQVTQMGQEVILRCVPISNHLYFYWYRQILGQKVEFLVSFYNNEISEKSEIFDDQFSVERPDGSNFTLKIRSTKLEDSAMYFCASSTGRHNQPQHFGDGTRLSIL.

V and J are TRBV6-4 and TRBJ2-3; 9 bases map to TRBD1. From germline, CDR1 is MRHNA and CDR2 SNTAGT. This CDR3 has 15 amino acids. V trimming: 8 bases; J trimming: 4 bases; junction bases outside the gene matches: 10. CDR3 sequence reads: CASFPRDRVSDTQYF. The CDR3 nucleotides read TGTGCCAGCTTTCCCCGGGACAGGGTATCAGATACGCAGTATTTT.

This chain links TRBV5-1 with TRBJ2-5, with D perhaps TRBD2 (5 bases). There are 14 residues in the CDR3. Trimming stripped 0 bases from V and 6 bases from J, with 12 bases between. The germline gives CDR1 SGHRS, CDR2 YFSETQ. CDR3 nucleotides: TGCGCCAGCAGCTTGGAACCGGGAAGGAAGACCCAGTACTTC. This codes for CASSLEPGRKTQYF.

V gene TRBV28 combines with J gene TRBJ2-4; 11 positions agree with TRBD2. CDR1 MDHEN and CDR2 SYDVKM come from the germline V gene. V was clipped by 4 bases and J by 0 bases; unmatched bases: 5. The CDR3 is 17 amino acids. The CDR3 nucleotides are TGTGCCAGCAGTTCCTGGACTAGCGGGTTAGCCAAAAACATTCAGTACTTC. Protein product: CASSSWTSGLAKNIQYF.

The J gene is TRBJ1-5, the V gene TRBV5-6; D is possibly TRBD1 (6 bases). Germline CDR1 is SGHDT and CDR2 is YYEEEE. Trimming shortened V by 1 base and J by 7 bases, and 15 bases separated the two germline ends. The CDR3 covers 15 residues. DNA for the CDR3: TGTGCCAGCAGCTTGTGGGGGGCGTTTGGGCAGCCCCAGCATTTT. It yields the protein CASSLWGAFGQPQHF.

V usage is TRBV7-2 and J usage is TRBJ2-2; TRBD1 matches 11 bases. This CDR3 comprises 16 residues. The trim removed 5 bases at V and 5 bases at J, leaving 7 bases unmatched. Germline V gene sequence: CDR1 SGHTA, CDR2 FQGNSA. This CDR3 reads CASSAAGTGGTGELFF. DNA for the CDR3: TGTGCCAGCAGCGCCGCCGGGACAGGGGGAACCGGGGAGCTGTTTTTT.

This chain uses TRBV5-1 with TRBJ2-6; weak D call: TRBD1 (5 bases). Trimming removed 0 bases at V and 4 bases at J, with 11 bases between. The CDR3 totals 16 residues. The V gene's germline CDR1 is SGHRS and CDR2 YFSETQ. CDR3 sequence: CASSLDRTTGANVLTF. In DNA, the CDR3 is TGCGCCAGCAGCTTGGACAGGACCACCGGGGCCAACGTCCTGACTTTC.

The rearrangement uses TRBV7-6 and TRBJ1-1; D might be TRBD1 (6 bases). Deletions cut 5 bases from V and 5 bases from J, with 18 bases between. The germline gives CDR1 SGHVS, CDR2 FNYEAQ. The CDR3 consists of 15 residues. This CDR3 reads CASSLWEGVWTEAFF. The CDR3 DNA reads TGTGCCAGCAGCCTCTGGGAGGGGGTTTGGACTGAAGCTTTCTTT. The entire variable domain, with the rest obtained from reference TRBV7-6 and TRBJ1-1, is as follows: GAGVSQSPRYKVTKRGQDVALRCDPISGHVSLYWYRQALGQGPEFLTYFNYEAQQDKSGLPNDRFSAERPEGSISTLTIQRTEQRDSAMYRCASSLWEGVWTEAFFGQGTRLTVV.

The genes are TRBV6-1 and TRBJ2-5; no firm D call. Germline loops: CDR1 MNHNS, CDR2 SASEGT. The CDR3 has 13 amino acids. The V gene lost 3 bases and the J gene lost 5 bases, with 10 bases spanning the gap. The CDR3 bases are TGTGCCAGCAGTGACTGGAGTATGGAGACCCAGTACTTC. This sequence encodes CASSDWSMETQYF.

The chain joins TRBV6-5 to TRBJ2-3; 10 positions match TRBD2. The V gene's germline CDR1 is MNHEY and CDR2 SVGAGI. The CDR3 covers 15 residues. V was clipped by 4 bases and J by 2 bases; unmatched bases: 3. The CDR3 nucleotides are TGTGCCAGCAGTTTTACTAGCGGGATCACAGATACGCAGTATTTT. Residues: CASSFTSGITDTQYF.

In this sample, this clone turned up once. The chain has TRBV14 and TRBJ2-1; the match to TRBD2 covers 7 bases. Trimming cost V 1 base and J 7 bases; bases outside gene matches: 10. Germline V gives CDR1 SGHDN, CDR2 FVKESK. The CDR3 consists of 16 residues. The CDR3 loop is CASSQGSFVAGNEQFF. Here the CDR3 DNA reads TGTGCCAGCAGCCAAGGCTCCTTTGTAGCGGGTAATGAGCAGTTCTTC.

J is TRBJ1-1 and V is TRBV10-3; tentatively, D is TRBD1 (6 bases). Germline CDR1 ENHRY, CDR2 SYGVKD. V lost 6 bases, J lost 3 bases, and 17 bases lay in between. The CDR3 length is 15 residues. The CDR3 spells CAIRYRVGSDTEAFF. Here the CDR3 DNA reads TGTGCCATCAGATACAGGGTGGGGTCGGACACTGAAGCTTTCTTT.

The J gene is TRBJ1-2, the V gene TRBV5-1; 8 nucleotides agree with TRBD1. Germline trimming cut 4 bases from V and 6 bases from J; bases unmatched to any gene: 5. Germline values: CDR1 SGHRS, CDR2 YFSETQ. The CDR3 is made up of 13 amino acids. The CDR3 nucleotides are TGCGCCAGCAGCCCAGGACAGGGAGATGGCTACACCTTC. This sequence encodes CASSPGQGDGYTF.

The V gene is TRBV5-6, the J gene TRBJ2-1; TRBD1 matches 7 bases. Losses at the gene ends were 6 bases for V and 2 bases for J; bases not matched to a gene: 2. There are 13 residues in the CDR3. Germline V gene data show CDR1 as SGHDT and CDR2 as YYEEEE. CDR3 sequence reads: CASKTGTYNEQFF. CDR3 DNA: TGTGCCAGCAAGACAGGGACCTACAATGAGCAGTTCTTC.

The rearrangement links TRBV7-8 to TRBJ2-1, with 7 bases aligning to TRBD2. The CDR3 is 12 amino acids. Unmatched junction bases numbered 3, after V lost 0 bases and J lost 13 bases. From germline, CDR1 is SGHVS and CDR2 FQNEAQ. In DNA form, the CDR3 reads TGTGCCAGCAGCTTAGCGGGAGGGCCCCAGTTCTTC. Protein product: CASSLAGGPQFF.

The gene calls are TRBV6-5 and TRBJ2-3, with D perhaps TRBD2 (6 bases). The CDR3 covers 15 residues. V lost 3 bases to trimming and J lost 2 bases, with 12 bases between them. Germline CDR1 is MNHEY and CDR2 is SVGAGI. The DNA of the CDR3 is TGTGCCAGCAGTTATGGAGGGACGTCCACAGATACGCAGTATTTT. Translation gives CASSYGGTSTDTQYF.

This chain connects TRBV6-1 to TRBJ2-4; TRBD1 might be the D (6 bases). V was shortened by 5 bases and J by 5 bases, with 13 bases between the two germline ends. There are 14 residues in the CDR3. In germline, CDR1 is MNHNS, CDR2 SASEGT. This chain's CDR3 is CASSPRTVQNIQYF. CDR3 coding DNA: TGTGCCAGCAGTCCCCGGACAGTACAAAACATTCAGTACTTC.

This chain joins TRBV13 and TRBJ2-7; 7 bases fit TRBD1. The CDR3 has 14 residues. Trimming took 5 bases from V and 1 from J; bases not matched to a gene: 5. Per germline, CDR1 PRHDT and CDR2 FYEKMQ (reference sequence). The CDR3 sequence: CASSRTGRSYEQYF. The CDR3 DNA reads TGTGCCAGCAGCCGGACAGGAAGGTCCTACGAGCAGTACTTC.

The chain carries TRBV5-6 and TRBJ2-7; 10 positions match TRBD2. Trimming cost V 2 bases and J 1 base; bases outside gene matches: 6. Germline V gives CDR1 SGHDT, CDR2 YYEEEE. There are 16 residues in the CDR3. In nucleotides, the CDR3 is TGTGCCAGCAGCTTACTGGGGACTAGCGAATCCTACGAGCAGTACTTC. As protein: CASSLLGTSESYEQYF.

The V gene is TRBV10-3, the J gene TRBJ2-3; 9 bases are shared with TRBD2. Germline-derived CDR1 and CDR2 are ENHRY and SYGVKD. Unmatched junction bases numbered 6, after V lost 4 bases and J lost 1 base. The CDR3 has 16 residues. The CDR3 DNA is TGTGCCATCAGTGTTGGGACTAGCTACCGCACAGATACGCAGTATTTT. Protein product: CAISVGTSYRTDTQYF.

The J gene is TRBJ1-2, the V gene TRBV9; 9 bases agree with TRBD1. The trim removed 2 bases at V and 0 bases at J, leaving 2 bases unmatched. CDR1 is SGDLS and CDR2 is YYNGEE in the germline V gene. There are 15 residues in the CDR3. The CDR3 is CASSVTGGANYGYTF. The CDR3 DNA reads TGTGCCAGCAGCGTGACAGGGGGTGCTAACTATGGCTACACCTTC. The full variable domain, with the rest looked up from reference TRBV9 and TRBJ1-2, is DSGVTQTPKHLITATGQRVTLRCSPRSGDLSVYWYQQSLDQGLQFLIQYYNGEERAKGNILERFSAQQFPDLHSELNLSSLELGDSALYFCASSVTGGANYGYTFGSGTRLTVV.

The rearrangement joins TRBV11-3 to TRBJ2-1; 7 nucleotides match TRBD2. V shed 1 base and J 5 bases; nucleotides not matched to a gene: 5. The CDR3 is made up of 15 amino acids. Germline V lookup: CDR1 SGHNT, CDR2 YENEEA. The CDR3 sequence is CASSLGGGEDNEQFF. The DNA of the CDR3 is TGTGCCAGCAGCTTAGGGGGAGGGGAGGACAATGAGCAGTTCTTC.

The CDR3 is CASSPPSGRTEAFF. The CDR3 region has the DNA TGTGCCAGCTCACCACCAAGTGGACGGACTGAAGCTTTCTTT. This rearrangement joins TRBV18 to TRBJ1-1; D gene ambiguous. The CDR3 consists of 14 residues. V shed 0 bases and J shed 5 bases, with 10 bases lying between them. Germline values: CDR1 KGHSH, CDR2 LQKENI.

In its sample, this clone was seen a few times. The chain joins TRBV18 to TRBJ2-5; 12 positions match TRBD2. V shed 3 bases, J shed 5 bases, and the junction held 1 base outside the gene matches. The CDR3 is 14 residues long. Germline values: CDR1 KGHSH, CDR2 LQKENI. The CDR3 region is CASSPLAGGETQYF. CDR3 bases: TGTGCCAGCTCACCTCTAGCGGGAGGGGAGACCCAGTACTTC.

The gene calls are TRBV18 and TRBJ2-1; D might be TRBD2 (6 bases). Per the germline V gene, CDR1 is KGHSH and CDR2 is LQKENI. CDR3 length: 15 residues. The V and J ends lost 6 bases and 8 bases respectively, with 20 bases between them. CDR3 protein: CASSLGTPPLDEQFF. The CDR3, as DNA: TGTGCCAGCTCGCTCGGGACTCCCCCCTTGGATGAGCAGTTCTTC. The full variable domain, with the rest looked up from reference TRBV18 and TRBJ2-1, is NAGVMQNPRHLVRRRGQEARLRCSPMKGHSHVYWYRQLPEEGLKFMVYLQKENIIDESGMPKERFSAEFPKEGPSILRIQQVVRGDSAAYFCASSLGTPPLDEQFFGPGTRLTVL.

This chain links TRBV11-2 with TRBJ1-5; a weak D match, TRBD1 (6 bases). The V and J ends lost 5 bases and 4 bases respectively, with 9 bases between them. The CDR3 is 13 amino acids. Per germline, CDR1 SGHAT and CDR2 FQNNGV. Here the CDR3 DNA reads TGTGCCAGCAGCCTGGACAGAAATCAGCCCCAGCATTTT. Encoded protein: CASSLDRNQPQHF.

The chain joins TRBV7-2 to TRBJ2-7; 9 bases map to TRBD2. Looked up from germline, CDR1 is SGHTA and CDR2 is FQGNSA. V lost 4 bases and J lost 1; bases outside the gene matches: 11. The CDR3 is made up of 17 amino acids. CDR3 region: CASSWRTSGQRSYEQYF. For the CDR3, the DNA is TGTGCCAGCAGCTGGAGAACTAGCGGGCAAAGGTCCTACGAGCAGTACTTC.

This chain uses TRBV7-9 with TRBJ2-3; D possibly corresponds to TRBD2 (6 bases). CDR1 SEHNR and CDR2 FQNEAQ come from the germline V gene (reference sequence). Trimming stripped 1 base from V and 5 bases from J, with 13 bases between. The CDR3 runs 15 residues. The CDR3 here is CASSLVLSGGDTQYF. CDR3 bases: TGTGCCAGCAGCTTAGTCCTTAGCGGTGGAGATACGCAGTATTTT.

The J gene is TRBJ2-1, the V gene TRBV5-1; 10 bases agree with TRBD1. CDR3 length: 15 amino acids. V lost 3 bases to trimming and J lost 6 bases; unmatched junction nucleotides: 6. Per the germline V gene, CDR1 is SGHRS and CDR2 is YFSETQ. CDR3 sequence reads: CASSSRDRGSNEQFF. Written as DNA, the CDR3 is TGCGCCAGCAGCTCCCGGGACAGGGGAAGCAATGAGCAGTTCTTC.

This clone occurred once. For the CDR3, the DNA is TGTGCCAGCACCGTCGACAGGGGAAATTCACCCCTCCACTTT. As protein: CASTVDRGNSPLHF. V gene TRBV7-9 combines with J gene TRBJ1-6; 8 positions match TRBD1. CDR1 SEHNR and CDR2 FQNEAQ come from the germline V gene (reference sequence). J lost 7 bases, V lost 7 bases, and 6 bases had no gene match. CDR3 length: 14 amino acids.

The CDR3 spells CASSDPGLAGGELFF. Here the CDR3 DNA reads TGTGCCAGCAGCGACCCGGGGCTAGCAGGCGGGGAGCTGTTTTTT. This sequence joins TRBV7-9 and TRBJ2-2; either TRBD1 or TRBD2 may supply D (5 bases each). V gave up 5 bases and J gave up 7 bases, with 17 bases separating them. The germline V gene has CDR1 SEHNR and CDR2 FQNEAQ (reference sequence). This CDR3 has 15 amino acids.